A selection of T cell receptor beta chains follows, all from one sample in a study of graft-versus-host responses after intestinal transplantation. Sequencing was performed with immunoSEQ multiplex PCR; in TCRdb, only in-frame clones are kept and a portion is missing. The sample holds about 85,000 clones, roughly four fifths seen once. No antigen has been identified for these receptors. This material consisted of unstimulated CD8+ T cells sorted from spleen or lymph node cells, taken before intestinal transplant. The source is a human donor who received an intestinal transplant. CDR3s include the opening cysteine and the closing phenylalanine or tryptophan. The D gene is left open where the match is weak. Clone sizes are given selectively: once, few, many, or a class where the clone is expanded.

clone size,V gene,D gene,J gene,CDR3 protein,CDR3 DNA
.,TRBV28,.,TRBJ2-7,CASSFGTSTYLGQYEQYF,TGTGCCAGCAGTTTCGGGACCTCCACGTATTTGGGGCAATACGAGCAGTACTTC
.,TRBV25-1,.,TRBJ1-4,CASSAGVSEKLFF,TGTGCCAGCAGTGCCGGGGTTTCTGAAAAACTGTTTTTT
.,TRBV30,TRBD1,TRBJ1-5,CAWEQGARNQPQHF,TGTGCCTGGGAGCAGGGGGCGCGGAATCAGCCCCAGCATTTT
.,TRBV6-5,TRBD1,TRBJ2-7,CASSPRTGWPYEQYF,TGTGCCAGCAGTCCCCGGACAGGGTGGCCCTACGAGCAGTACTTC
.,TRBV6-5,TRBD2,TRBJ2-7,CASSDGTSGRGEQYF,TGTGCCAGCAGCGACGGGACTAGCGGGAGAGGCGAGCAGTACTTC
.,TRBV10-1,TRBD1,TRBJ2-1,CASSLRQGDEQFF,TGCGCCAGCAGCCTCCGACAGGGGGATGAGCAGTTCTTC
.,TRBV19,TRBD1,TRBJ2-7,CASSARQGPVNYEQYF,TGTGCCAGTAGTGCTCGACAGGGGCCAGTCAATTACGAGCAGTACTTC
.,TRBV9,TRBD2,TRBJ2-1,CASSASGTYNEQFF,TGTGCCAGCAGCGCTAGCGGAACCTACAATGAGCAGTTCTTC
.,TRBV9,TRBD1,TRBJ2-7,CASSVEERTGIYEQYF,TGTGCCAGCAGCGTAGAAGAAAGGACAGGGATCTACGAGCAGTACTTC
.,TRBV2,.,TRBJ1-3,CASTQGGRRGNTIYF,TGTGCCAGCACCCAAGGGGGTAGACGGGGAAACACCATATATTTT
.,TRBV13,TRBD1,TRBJ1-1,CASSNRDRGTGEAFF,TGTGCCAGCAGCAACCGGGACAGGGGGACGGGTGAAGCTTTCTTT
.,TRBV2,TRBD2,TRBJ2-7,CASSAPTSGLTYEQYF,TGTGCCAGCAGTGCCCCGACTAGCGGGCTTACCTACGAGCAGTACTTC
.,TRBV7-6,TRBD1,TRBJ2-1,CASSISPVPGQDYNEQFF,TGTGCCAGCAGCATCAGCCCCGTTCCGGGACAGGACTACAATGAGCAGTTCTTC
once,TRBV30,.,TRBJ1-5,CAWSGGVHSNQPQHF,TGTGCCTGGAGTGGTGGGGTCCATAGCAATCAGCCCCAGCATTTT
.,TRBV7-6,TRBD2,TRBJ2-1,CASSFGGTYNEQFF,TGTGCCAGCAGCTTCGGGGGGACCTACAATGAGCAGTTCTTC
.,TRBV5-8,.,TRBJ1-2,CASSMTDYLGYTF,TGTGCCAGCAGCATGACCGACTATTTGGGCTACACCTTC
.,TRBV7-2,.,TRBJ2-5,CASSLGSQGTSGTQYF,TGTGCCAGCAGCTTAGGGAGTCAGGGAACCTCAGGGACCCAGTACTTC
once,TRBV13,TRBD2,TRBJ2-3,CASSARLAGGTDTQYF,TGTGCCAGCAGCGCCAGACTAGCGGGGGGCACAGATACGCAGTATTTT
.,TRBV30,.,TRBJ2-1,CAWSEGSYNEQFF,TGTGCCTGGAGTGAGGGGTCCTACAATGAGCAGTTCTTC
.,TRBV6-5,.,TRBJ2-1,CASSYGPSNEQFF,TGTGCCAGCAGTTACGGCCCCTCCAATGAGCAGTTCTTC
.,TRBV4-1,.,TRBJ2-1,CASSQEGRGIYNEQFF,TGCGCCAGCAGCCAAGAAGGTAGAGGGATCTACAATGAGCAGTTCTTC
few,TRBV5-4,.,TRBJ1-3,CASSLEGGAIYF,TGTGCCAGCAGCTTGGAAGGAGGAGCCATATATTTT
.,TRBV11-2,.,TRBJ1-1,CASSLGQNTEAFF,TGTGCCAGCAGCTTAGGACAAAACACTGAAGCTTTCTTT
.,TRBV27,.,TRBJ2-5,CASSLSYPVAQSGTQYF,TGTGCCAGCAGTTTATCGTATCCAGTGGCCCAAAGCGGGACCCAGTACTTC
.,TRBV21-1,.,TRBJ2-7,CASSKEDGHAAAYEQYF,TGTGCCAGCAGCAAAGAGGATGGACACGCCGCGGCCTACGAGCAGTACTTC
.,TRBV30,TRBD1,TRBJ2-3,CAWSLRGTGKKDTQYF,TGTGCCTGGAGCCTGAGAGGGACAGGGAAAAAAGATACGCAGTATTTT
.,TRBV10-3,.,TRBJ2-7,CAISEAPLLEQYF,TGTGCCATCAGTGAGGCCCCCCTTTTAGAGCAGTACTTC
.,TRBV6-1,.,TRBJ2-2,CASSPDYNTGELFF,TGTGCCAGCAGCCCGGACTATAACACCGGGGAGCTGTTTTTT
.,TRBV7-6,.,TRBJ2-7,CASSLAGRGGRGPYEQYF,TGTGCCAGCAGCTTAGCGGGGCGCGGGGGCAGAGGCCCCTACGAGCAGTACTTC